Shown below are 9 T cell receptor beta chains from a single sample sequenced in a study of cytomegalovirus exposure and HLA in healthy donors. The PCR made use of 60 Vbeta and 13 Jbeta primers. Using immunoSEQ multiplex PCR, the repertoire was profiled, and TCRdb retains in-frame clones only, with some absent. The data show 180,000 or so clones, roughly 88% seen once. The sample was PBMCs. These TCRs come from a man in his late teens or twenties in good health and CMV-seropositive.

This clone was seen only once. The J gene is TRBJ2-1, the V gene TRBV19; 9 nucleotides match TRBD2. Germline assignment: CDR1 LNHDA and CDR2 SQIVND (reference sequence). V lost 5 bases and J lost 6; bases outside the gene matches: 11. The CDR3 loop spans 16 amino acids. Written as DNA, the CDR3 is TGTGCCAGTAGTCTGTTGAGCGGGGGGATCTCCAATGAGCAGTTCTTC. Translated: CASSLLSGGISNEQFF.

V is TRBV19 and J is TRBJ1-2; 7 nucleotides line up with TRBD1. This CDR3 region has 14 residues. Trimming at V came to 5 bases and at J to 4 bases, leaving 7 bases not matched to a gene. Per the germline V gene, CDR1 is LNHDA and CDR2 is SQIVND (reference sequence). The CDR3 nucleotides are TGTGCCAGTAGTGAACTCACAGGGGTCTATGGCTACACCTTC. Translation: CASSELTGVYGYTF.

V and J are TRBV5-6 and TRBJ2-1; the match to TRBD2 covers 13 bases. CDR1 and CDR2 (germline): SGHDT, YYEEEE. CDR3 length: 17 amino acids. V was clipped by 4 bases and J by 2 bases; unmatched bases: 6. The CDR3 here is CASSPPGLAGAYNEQFF. The CDR3 nucleotides read TGTGCCAGCAGCCCACCCGGACTAGCGGGGGCCTACAATGAGCAGTTCTTC.

This clone was observed a single time. J is TRBJ2-7 and V is TRBV27; TRBD2 aligns across 8 bases. CDR3 length equals 14 residues. The germline V gene encodes CDR1 MNHEY and CDR2 SMNVEV (reference sequence). The trim removed 8 bases at V and 4 bases at J, leaving 10 bases unmatched. This chain's CDR3 is CASREIGLAYEQYF. Written as DNA, the CDR3 is TGTGCCAGCCGAGAAATAGGACTAGCTTACGAGCAGTACTTC.

This chain joins TRBV19 and TRBJ1-5; 9 bases map to TRBD1. V shed 6 bases, J shed 3 bases, and the junction held 6 bases outside the gene matches. The CDR3 sequence is 15 residues long. CDR1 is LNHDA, CDR2 SQIVND, per germline (reference sequence). CDR3 amino acids: CASSPGQGSNQPQHF. CDR3 DNA: TGTGCCAGTAGCCCGGGACAGGGTTCCAATCAGCCCCAGCATTTT.

This chain connects TRBV11-2 to TRBJ1-1, with D unresolved. Trimming pared 8 bases from V and 0 bases from J, leaving 10 bases between. Germline CDR1 SGHAT, CDR2 FQNNGV. The CDR3 runs to 13 residues. The CDR3 region is CASLPYVNTEAFF. The CDR3 DNA is TGTGCCAGCCTACCATATGTGAACACTGAAGCTTTCTTT.

The rearrangement uses TRBV6-5 and TRBJ1-2; perhaps TRBD1 as D (5 bases). Germline-derived CDR1 and CDR2 are MNHEY and SVGAGI. Trimming cost V 0 bases and J 7 bases, with 15 bases left between them. The CDR3 runs 15 residues. This chain's CDR3 is CASSYSRGPNSGYTF. CDR3 DNA sequence: TGTGCCAGCAGTTACTCGCGGGGCCCTAACAGTGGCTACACCTTC.

This sequence joins TRBV5-1 and TRBJ1-3; 7 bases line up with TRBD1. Trimming at V came to 9 bases and at J to 2 bases, leaving 5 bases not matched to a gene. This CDR3 is 13 amino acids long. Germline V lookup: CDR1 SGHRS, CDR2 YFSETQ. This chain's CDR3 is CAIETGTGNTIYF. In nucleotides, the CDR3 is TGCGCCATCGAGACAGGGACTGGAAACACCATATATTTT.

The count of this clone is one. The V call is TRBV5-1, the J call TRBJ2-2, with a possible D match to TRBD2 (6 bases). V was clipped by 4 bases and J by 4 bases, with 14 bases between them. The CDR3 has 15 residues. Germline assignment: CDR1 SGHRS and CDR2 YFSETQ. CDR3 sequence reads: CASSRPGTLTGELFF. In DNA, the CDR3 is TGCGCCAGCAGCCGTCCCGGGACTCTCACCGGGGAGCTGTTTTTT.